This TCR beta chain was captured in a study of post-analysis software for immune sequencing data. Across the study: The courses of disease that were included comprised relapsing-remitting, secondary progressive and progressive-relapsing multiple sclerosis. Findings and limits, study-wide: Same-batch samples co-clustered strongly by F measure. Roughly five TRBV segments were significantly more frequent in patients than in controls. TRBV5-6, TRBV5-1 and TRBV20-1 were among these segments. Multiple sclerosis patients had significantly lower normalized Chao1 diversity than controls.

Germline CDR1 and CDR2: MNHNY and SVGAGI (reference sequence). The CDR3 sequence is 15 residues long. V was pared by 6 bases and J by 2 bases, with 8 bases of the junction left unmatched. This clonotype was picked up a small number of times. The antigen remains unidentified. Unique molecular identifiers featured in each of the TCR beta cDNA libraries. TCRdb used MiXCR to reprocess the PCR reads, holding one entry per CDR3 protein. The sample contains under 200,000 distinct CDR3 sequences, 36% of which appear only once. The sequenced sample was blood, obtained after autologous hematopoietic stem cell transplantation. The rearrangement joins TRBV6-6 to TRBJ2-7; 9 bases map to TRBD1. The receptor was isolated from a girl aged 5 to 17 with multiple sclerosis. CDR3 DNA: TGTGCCAGCAGGCCCCCCGGGACAGGGACCTACGAGCAGTACTTC. Encoded protein: CASRPPGTGTYEQYF.